The 9 T cell receptor beta chains below were found in one sample sequenced in a study of CD8+ T cells in alopecia areata. Reverse transcribed after extraction, RNA yielded cDNA as the sequencing template. Method: immunoSEQ multiplex PCR; TCRdb's copy keeps in-frame clones and lacks some. This sample has more than 90,000 clones and no singletons, with 15% to 20% in the ten largest. The sample was lesional skin. These receptors all stem from a C3H/HeJ mouse with alopecia areata. The strain bears MHC haplotype H2-k.

Many counts were recorded for this clone. Gene names denote mouse genes. The sequenced fragment ends 4 residues before the CDR3 boundary, so the rest is inferred from the germline J gene. J is TRBJ1-4 and V is TRBV13-3, with 7 bases that match TRBD1. The V gene end was trimmed by 1 base and the J gene end by 0 bases; junction bases not matched to a gene: 3. Germline V gene lookup returns CDR1 NNHDY and CDR2 SYVADS. This CDR3 comprises 16 residues. The CDR3 here is CASSDRDRLSNERLFF. Partial CDR3 DNA: TGTGCCAGCAGTGATAGGGACAGACTTTCCAACGAA.

The sample holds a few counts of this clone. The germline and genes are mouse ones. The CDR3 extends 4 residues past the end of the read, so its final part is completed from the germline J gene. The chain carries TRBV31 and TRBJ1-2, with no clear D. There are 14 residues in the CDR3. The V end lost 1 base, the J end lost 0 bases, and 9 bases lay between the germline ends. CDR1 and CDR2 (germline): GKSSPN, SITVG. Partial CDR3 DNA: TGTGCCTGGAGTCATCACATCGCAAACTCC. It specifies CAWSHHIANS. The entire CDR3 sequence reads CAWSHHIANSDYTF. The variable domain in full, with the rest retrieved from reference TRBV31 and TRBJ1-2, is AQTIHQWPVAEIKAVGSPLSLGCTIKGKSSPNLYWYWQATGGTLQQLFYSITVGQVESVVQLNLSASRPKDDQFILSTEKLLLSHSGFYLCAWSHHIANSDYTFGSGTRLLVI.

This clone has just a few counts. Gene names denote mouse genes. CDR3 DNA, as far as it was read: TGTGCCAGCAGTGAGAGAACAGGGGGCAAT. It specifies CASSERTGGN. The CDR3 in its entirety is CASSERTGGNEQYF. The chain uses TRBV13-3 and TRBJ2-7; the match to TRBD1 covers 9 bases. The read ends 4 residues before the CDR3 terminus; that terminus is restored from the germline J gene. The CDR3 runs to 14 residues. The germline V gene encodes CDR1 NNHDY and CDR2 SYVADS.

There are a few counts of this clone. Germline and genes here are mouse. The CDR3 end falls 4 residues outside the read, so it is completed with the germline J gene. V is TRBV13-1 and J is TRBJ2-1; D possibly corresponds to TRBD2 (6 bases). CDR3 length equals 13 residues. In germline, CDR1 is NSHNY, CDR2 SYGAGN. V dropped 7 bases and J dropped 2 bases, with 10 bases sitting between them. The CDR3 sequence: CASQRLDYAEQFF. CDR3 bases read: TGTGCCAGCCAAAGACTGGACTATGCT.

Comments on this clone: Mouse germline and gene names are used. Coverage ceases 4 residues before the CDR3 finishes, and the germline J gene fills in the end. The chain couples TRBV1 to TRBJ2-2; 7 nucleotides agree with TRBD1. The CDR3 runs to 15 residues. V lost 2 bases to trimming and J lost 3 bases; unmatched junction nucleotides: 3. In germline, CDR1 is NSQYPW, CDR2 LRSPGD (reference sequence). The covered CDR3 bases are TGCACCTGCAGTGCACACAGGGGTTACACCGGG. It translates to CTCSAHRGYTG. The entire CDR3 reads CTCSAHRGYTGQLYF.

This clone turned up a few times. The gene names given are mouse names. The read finishes 4 residues shy of the CDR3 end, and the germline J gene is used to complete it. This chain joins TRBV13-1 and TRBJ2-5; 9 positions match TRBD2. This CDR3 is 14 amino acids long. The V gene's germline CDR1 is NSHNY and CDR2 SYGAGN. The CDR3: CASSADWGLDTQYF. Partial CDR3 DNA: TGTGCCAGCAGTGCTGACTGGGGGTTAGAC.

This clone was seen only a few times. Germline and genes here are mouse. The read halts 4 residues ahead of the CDR3 end, with the missing end drawn from the germline J gene. The J gene is TRBJ2-3, the V gene TRBV13-1; the match to TRBD2 covers 12 bases. Germline V gives CDR1 NSHNY, CDR2 SYGAGN. The length of the CDR3 is 18 residues. V shed 0 bases and J 0 bases; nucleotides not matched to a gene: 5. The DNA read from the CDR3 is TGTGCCAGCAGTGATGATGGGACTGGGGGGACTAGTGCAGAA. Translating it yields CASSDDGTGGTSAE. The whole CDR3 protein is CASSDDGTGGTSAETLYF.

This clone was found a few times. Genes here carry mouse names. The CDR3 end lies 4 residues beyond the end of the read and is filled in from the germline J gene. The V call is TRBV19, the J call TRBJ2-2; TRBD2 agrees at 7 bases. The CDR3 runs 15 residues. Trimming removed 6 bases from V and 0 bases from J; junction bases left unmatched: 5. CDR1 and CDR2 from the germline V gene are FNHDT and SITEND (reference sequence). The DNA read from the CDR3 is TGTGCCAGCACCCACTGGGGAGCAAACACCGGG. Translating gives CASTHWGANTG. The full CDR3 protein reads CASTHWGANTGQLYF.

This clone was seen only a few times. Genes and germline come from the mouse. The read falls 4 residues short of the CDR3 end, and the missing part is taken from the germline J gene. The V and J genes are TRBV13-2 and TRBJ2-1; 10 nucleotides agree with TRBD2. The junction had 3 bases not matched to a gene; V was cut back by 0 bases and J by 3 bases. Germline CDR1 and CDR2: NNHNN and SYGAGS (reference sequence). This CDR3 is built from 16 residues. Partial CDR3 DNA: TGTGCCAGCGGTGATGCAAGGACTGGGGGCTATGCT. Protein sequence: CASGDARTGGYA. The complete CDR3 sequence is CASGDARTGGYAEQFF.